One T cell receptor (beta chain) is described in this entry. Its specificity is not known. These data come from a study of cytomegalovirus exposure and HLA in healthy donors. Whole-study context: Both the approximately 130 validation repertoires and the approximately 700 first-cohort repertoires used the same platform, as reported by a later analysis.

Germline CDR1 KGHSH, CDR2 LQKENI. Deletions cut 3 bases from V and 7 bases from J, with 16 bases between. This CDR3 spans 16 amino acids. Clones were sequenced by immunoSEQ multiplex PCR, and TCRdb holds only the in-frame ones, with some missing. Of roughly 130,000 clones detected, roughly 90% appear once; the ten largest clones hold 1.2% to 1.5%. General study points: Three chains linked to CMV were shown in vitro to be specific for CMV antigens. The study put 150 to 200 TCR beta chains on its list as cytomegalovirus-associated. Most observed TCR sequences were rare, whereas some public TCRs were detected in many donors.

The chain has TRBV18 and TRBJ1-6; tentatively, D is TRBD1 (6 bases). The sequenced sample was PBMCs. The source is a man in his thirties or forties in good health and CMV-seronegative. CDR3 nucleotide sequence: TGTGCCAGCTCACCCGGTCAGGGGCGCAGGAATTCACCCCTCCACTTT. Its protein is CASSPGQGRRNSPLHF.